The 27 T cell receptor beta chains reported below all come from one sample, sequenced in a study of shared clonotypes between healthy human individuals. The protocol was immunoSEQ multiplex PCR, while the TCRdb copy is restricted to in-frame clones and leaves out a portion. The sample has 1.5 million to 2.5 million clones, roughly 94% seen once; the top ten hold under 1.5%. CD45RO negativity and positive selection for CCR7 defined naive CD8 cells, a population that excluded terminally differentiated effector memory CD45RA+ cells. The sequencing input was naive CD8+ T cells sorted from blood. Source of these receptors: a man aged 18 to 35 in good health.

CDR3: CASSLLAGHLSYEQYF. In DNA, the CDR3 is TGTGCCAGCAGCTTATTGGCCGGGCACCTCTCCTACGAGCAGTACTTC. The chain couples TRBV7-6 to TRBJ2-7; D is undetermined. The CDR3 extends over 16 amino acids. V shed 2 bases and J shed 0 bases, with 14 bases lying between them. The germline CDR1 and CDR2 sequences are SGHVS and FNYEAQ.

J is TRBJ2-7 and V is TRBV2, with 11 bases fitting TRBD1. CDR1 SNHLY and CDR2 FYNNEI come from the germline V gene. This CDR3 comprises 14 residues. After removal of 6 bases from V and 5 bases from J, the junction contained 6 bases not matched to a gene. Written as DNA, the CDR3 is TGTGCCAGCAGAGGACAGGGGGCCGGTAACGAGCAGTACTTC. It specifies CASRGQGAGNEQYF. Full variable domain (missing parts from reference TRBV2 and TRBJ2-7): EPEVTQTPSHQVTQMGQEVILRCVPISNHLYFYWYRQILGQKVEFLVSFYNNEISEKSEIFDDQFSVERPDGSNFTLKIRSTKLEDSAMYFCASRGQGAGNEQYFGPGTRLTVT.

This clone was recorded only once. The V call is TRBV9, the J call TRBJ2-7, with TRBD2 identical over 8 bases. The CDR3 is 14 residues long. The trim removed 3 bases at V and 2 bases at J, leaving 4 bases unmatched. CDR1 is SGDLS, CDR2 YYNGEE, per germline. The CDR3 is CASSEGLGTYEQYF. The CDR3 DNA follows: TGTGCCAGCAGCGAGGGACTAGGCACCTACGAGCAGTACTTC.

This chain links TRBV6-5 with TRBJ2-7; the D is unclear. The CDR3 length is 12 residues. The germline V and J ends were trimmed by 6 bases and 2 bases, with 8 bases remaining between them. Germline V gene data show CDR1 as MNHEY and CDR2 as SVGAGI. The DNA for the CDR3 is TGTGCCAGCAGCCTCGGAACCTACGAGCAGTACTTC. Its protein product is CASSLGTYEQYF.

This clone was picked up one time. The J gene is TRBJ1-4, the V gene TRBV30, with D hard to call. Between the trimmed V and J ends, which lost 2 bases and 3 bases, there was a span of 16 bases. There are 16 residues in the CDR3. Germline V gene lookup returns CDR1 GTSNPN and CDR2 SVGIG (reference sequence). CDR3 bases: TGTGCCTGGAGTCGAGCAGAGGATTGGGCTAATGAAAAACTGTTTTTT. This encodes CAWSRAEDWANEKLFF.

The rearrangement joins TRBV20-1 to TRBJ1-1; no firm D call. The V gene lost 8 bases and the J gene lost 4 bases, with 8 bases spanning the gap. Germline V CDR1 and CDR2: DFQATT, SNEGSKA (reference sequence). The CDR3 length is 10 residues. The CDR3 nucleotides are TGCAGTCCAGACGGCACTGAAGCTTTCTTT. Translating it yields CSPDGTEAFF.

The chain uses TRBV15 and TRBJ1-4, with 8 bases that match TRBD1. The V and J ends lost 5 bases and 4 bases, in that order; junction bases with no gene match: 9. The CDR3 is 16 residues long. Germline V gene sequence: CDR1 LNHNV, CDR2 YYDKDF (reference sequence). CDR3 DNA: TGTGCCACCAGCGTCGCCGTTGGACAGGGTAATGAAAAACTGTTTTTT. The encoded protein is CATSVAVGQGNEKLFF.

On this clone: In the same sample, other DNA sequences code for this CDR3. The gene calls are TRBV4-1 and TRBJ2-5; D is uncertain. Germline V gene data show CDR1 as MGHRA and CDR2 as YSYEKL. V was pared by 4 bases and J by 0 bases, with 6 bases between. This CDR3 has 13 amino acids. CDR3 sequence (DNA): TGCGCCAGCAGCCCACCCAACCAAGAGACCCAGTACTTC. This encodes CASSPPNQETQYF.

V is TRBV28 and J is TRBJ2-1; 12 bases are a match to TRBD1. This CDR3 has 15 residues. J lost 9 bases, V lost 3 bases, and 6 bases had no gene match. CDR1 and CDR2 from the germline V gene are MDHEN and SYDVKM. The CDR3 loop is CASSFPGQGATEQFF. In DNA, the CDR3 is TGTGCCAGCAGTTTCCCGGGACAGGGGGCCACTGAGCAGTTCTTC.

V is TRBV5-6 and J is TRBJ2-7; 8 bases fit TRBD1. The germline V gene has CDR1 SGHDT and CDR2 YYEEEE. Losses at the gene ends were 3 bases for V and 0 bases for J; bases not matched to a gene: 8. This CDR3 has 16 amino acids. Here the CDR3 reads CASSWVGQESSYEQYF. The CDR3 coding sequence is TGTGCCAGCAGCTGGGTGGGACAGGAGAGCTCCTACGAGCAGTACTTC.

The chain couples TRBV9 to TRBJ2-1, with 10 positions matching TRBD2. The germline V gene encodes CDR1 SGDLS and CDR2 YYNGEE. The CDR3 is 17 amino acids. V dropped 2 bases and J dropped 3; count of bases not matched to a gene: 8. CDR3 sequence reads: CASSVPGLAPIYNEQFF. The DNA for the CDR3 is TGTGCCAGCAGCGTTCCGGGACTAGCGCCTATCTACAATGAGCAGTTCTTC.

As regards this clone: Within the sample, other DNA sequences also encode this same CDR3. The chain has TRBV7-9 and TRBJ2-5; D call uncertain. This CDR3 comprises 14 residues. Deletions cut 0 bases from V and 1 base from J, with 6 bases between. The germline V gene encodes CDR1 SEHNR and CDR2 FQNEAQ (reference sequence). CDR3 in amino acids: CASSLAGLQETQYF. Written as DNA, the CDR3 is TGTGCCAGCAGCTTAGCGGGCCTCCAAGAGACCCAGTACTTC.

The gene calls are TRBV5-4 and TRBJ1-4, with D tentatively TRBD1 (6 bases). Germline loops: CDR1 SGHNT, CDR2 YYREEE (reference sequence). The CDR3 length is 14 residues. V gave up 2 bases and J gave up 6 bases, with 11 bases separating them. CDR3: CASSLQGLDEKLFF. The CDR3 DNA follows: TGTGCCAGCAGCTTACAGGGTCTGGATGAAAAACTGTTTTTT. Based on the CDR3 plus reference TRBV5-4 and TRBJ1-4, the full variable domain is ETGVTQSPTHLIKTRGQQVTLRCSSQSGHNTVSWYQQALGQGPQFIFQYYREEENGRGNFPPRFSGLQFPNYSSELNVNALELDDSALYLCASSLQGLDEKLFFGSGTQLSVL.

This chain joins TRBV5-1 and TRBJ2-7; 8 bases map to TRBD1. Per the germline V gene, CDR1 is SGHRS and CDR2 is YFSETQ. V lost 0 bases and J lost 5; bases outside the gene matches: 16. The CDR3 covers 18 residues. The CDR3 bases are TGCGCCAGCAGCTTGGCCGGGACAGGCTGGACCCCCGTCCACGAGCAGTACTTC. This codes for CASSLAGTGWTPVHEQYF.

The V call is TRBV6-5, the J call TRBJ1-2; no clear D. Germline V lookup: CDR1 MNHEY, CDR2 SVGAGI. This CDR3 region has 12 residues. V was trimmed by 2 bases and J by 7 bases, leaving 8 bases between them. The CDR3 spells CASSYPQGGYTF. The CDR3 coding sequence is TGTGCCAGCAGTTACCCCCAAGGTGGCTACACCTTC.

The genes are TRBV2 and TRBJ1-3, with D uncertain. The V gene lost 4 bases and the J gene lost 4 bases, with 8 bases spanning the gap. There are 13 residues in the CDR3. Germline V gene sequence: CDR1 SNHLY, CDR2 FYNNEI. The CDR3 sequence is CASSGGEGNTIYF. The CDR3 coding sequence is TGTGCCAGCAGTGGCGGGGAGGGAAACACCATATATTTT.

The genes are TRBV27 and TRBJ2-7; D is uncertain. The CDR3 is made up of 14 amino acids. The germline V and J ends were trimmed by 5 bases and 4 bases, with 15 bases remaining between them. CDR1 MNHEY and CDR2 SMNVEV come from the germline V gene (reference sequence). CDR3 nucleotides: TGTGCCAGCAGTACCGGGCCTACCCCATACGAGCAGTACTTC. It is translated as CASSTGPTPYEQYF.

The CDR3 sequence: CASSPHQGGTGELFF. The CDR3 nucleotides read TGTGCCAGCAGTCCCCATCAGGGGGGTACCGGGGAGCTGTTTTTT. The gene calls are TRBV6-5 and TRBJ2-2; D may be TRBD1 (7 bases). The CDR3 spans 15 residues. The germline CDR1 and CDR2 sequences are MNHEY and SVGAGI. The V gene lost 5 bases and the J gene lost 5 bases, with 15 bases spanning the gap.

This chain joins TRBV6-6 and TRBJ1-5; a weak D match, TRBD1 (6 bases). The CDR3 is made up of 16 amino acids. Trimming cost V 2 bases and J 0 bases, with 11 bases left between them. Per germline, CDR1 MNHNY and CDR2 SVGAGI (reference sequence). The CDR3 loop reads CASSYGTFNSNQPQHF. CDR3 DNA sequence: TGTGCCAGCAGTTACGGGACATTTAATAGCAATCAGCCCCAGCATTTT.

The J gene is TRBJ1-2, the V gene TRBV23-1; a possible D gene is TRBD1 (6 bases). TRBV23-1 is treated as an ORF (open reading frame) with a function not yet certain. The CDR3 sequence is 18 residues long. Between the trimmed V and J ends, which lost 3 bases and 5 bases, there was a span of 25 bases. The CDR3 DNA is TGCGCCAGCAGTCATCAGGGGAACCCAGCGGATAAAACGTATGGCTACACCTTC. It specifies CASSHQGNPADKTYGYTF.

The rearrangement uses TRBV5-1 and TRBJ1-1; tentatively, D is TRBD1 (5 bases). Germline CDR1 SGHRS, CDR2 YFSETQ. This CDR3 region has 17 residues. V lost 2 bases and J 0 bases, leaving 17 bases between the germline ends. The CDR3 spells CASSLVLNRGMNTEAFF. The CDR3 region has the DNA TGCGCCAGCAGCTTAGTGCTTAACCGGGGCATGAACACTGAAGCTTTCTTT.

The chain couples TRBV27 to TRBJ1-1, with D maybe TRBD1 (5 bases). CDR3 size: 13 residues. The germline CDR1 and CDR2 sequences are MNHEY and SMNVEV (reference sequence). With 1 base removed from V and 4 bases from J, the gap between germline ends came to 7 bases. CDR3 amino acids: CASSLFGATEAFF. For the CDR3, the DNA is TGTGCCAGCAGTTTATTCGGGGCCACTGAAGCTTTCTTT.

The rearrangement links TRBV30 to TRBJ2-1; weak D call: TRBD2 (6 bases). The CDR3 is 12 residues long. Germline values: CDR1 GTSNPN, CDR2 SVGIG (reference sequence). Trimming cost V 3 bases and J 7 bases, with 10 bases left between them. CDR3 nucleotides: TGTGCCTGGAGCTTCGGGAGTAATGAGCAGTTCTTC. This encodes CAWSFGSNEQFF.

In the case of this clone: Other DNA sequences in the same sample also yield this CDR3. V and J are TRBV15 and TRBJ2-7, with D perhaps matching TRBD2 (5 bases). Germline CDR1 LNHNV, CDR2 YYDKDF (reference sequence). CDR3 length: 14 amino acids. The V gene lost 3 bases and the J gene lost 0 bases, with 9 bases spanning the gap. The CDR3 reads CATSRDLSSYEQYF. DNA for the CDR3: TGTGCCACCAGCAGGGACTTAAGCTCCTACGAGCAGTACTTC.

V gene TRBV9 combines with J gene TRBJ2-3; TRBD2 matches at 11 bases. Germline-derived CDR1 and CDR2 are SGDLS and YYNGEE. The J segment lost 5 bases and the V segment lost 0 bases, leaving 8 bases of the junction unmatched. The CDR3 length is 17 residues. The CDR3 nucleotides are TGTGCCAGCAGCGTAGAGGCTAGCGGGGGGTTGATAGATACGCAGTATTTT. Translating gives CASSVEASGGLIDTQYF.

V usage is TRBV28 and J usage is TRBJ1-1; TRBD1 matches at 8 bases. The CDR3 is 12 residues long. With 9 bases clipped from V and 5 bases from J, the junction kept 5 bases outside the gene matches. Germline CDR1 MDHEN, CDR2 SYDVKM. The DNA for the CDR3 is TGTGCCAGTACACAGGGGGAAACTGAAGCTTTCTTT. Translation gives CASTQGETEAFF. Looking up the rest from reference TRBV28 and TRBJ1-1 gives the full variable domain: DVKVTQSSRYLVKRTGEKVFLECVQDMDHENMFWYRQDPGLGLRLIYFSYDVKMKEKGDIPEGYSVSREKKERFSLILESASTNQTSMYLCASTQGETEAFFGQGTRLTVV.

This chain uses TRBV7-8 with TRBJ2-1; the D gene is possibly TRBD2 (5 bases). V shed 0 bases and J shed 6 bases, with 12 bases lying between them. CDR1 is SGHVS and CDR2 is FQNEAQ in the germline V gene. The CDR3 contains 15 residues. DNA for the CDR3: TGTGCCAGCAGCTTAGCGTACGGGGTAGGCAATGAGCAGTTCTTC. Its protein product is CASSLAYGVGNEQFF. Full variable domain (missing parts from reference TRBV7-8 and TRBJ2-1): GAGVSQSPRYKVAKRGQDVALRCDPISGHVSLFWYQQALGQGPEFLTYFQNEAQLDKSGLPSDRFFAERPEGSVSTLKIQRTQQEDSAVYLCASSLAYGVGNEQFFGPGTRLTVL.